This TCR beta chain is from a study of PD-L1 blockade in urothelial cancer. Overall study context: About 85% of the 29 patients were males with bladder-origin urothelial cancer. Median T cell yield from blood was 120,000 to 150,000. Earlier, patients had received 0 to 3 chemotherapy regimens.

Time point: peripheral blood 6 weeks after treatment start. The assay was immunoSEQ multiplex PCR, and TCRdb's table has in-frame clones only and misses some. Here the sample spans tens of thousands of clones, approximately 78% being singletons. Trimming removed 6 bases from V and 5 bases from J; junction bases left unmatched: 7. Germline CDR1 reads MNHEY; CDR2 reads SVGAGI. The CDR3 contains 14 residues. The sample consisted of PBMCs, taken around atezolizumab (anti-PD-L1) treatment. The V and J genes are TRBV6-5 and TRBJ1-5, with 7 bases identical to TRBD1. The source is a man in his 70s with urothelial cancer. The CDR3 protein is CASSSTGVDQPQHF. The CDR3 nucleotides are TGTGCCAGCAGCTCAACAGGGGTCGATCAGCCCCAGCATTTT.